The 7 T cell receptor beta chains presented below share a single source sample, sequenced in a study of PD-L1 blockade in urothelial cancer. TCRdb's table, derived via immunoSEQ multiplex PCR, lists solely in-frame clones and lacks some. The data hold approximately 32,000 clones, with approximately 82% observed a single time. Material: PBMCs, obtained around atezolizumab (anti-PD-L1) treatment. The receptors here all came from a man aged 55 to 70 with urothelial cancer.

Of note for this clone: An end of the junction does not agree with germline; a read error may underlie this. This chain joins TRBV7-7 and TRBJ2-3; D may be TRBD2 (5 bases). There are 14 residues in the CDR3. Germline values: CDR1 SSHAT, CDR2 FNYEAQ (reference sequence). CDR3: CASSPTGRTDTQYF. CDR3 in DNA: TGTGCTAGCAGCCCCACGGGAAGGACAGATACGCAGTATTTT.

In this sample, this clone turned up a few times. The CDR3 DNA follows: TGTGCCTGGACCGCCCTCGGGGCTAGCGCTGGAAACACCATATATTTT. Protein product: CAWTALGASAGNTIYF. The chain recombines TRBV30 with TRBJ1-3; a possible D gene is TRBD1 (5 bases). CDR1 GTSNPN and CDR2 SVGIG come from the germline V gene (reference sequence). V shed 4 bases and J shed 2 bases, with 18 bases lying between them. The CDR3 runs 16 residues.

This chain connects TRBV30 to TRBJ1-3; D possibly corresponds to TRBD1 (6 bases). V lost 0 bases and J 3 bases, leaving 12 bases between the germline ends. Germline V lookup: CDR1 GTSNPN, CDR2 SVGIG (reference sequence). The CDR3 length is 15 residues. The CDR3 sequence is CAWSVRAGVGNTIYF. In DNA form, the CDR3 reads TGTGCCTGGAGTGTTAGGGCAGGGGTTGGAAACACCATATATTTT.

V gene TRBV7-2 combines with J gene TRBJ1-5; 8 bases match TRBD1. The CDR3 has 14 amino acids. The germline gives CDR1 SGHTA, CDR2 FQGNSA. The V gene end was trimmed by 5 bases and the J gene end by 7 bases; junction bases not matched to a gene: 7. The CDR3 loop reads CASSHTGGEQPQHF. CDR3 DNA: TGTGCCAGCAGCCATACAGGGGGAGAGCAGCCCCAGCATTTT.

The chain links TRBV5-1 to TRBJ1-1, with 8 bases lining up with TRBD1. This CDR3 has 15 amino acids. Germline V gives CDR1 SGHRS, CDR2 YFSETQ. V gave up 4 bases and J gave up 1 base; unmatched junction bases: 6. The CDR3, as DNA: TGCGCCAGCAGCCCCAGACAGGGGTGGAACACTGAAGCTTTCTTT. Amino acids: CASSPRQGWNTEAFF.

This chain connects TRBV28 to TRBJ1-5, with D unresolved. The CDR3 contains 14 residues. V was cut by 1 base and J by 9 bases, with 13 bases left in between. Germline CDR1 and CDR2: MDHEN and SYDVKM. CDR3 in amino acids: CASSLFGAGGPQHF. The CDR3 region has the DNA TGTGCCAGCAGTTTATTTGGCGCCGGAGGGCCCCAGCATTTT.

The CDR3 loop reads CASSQYGDSRAGNTIYF. CDR3 DNA: TGCGCCAGCAGCCAATATGGGGACAGTCGGGCTGGAAACACCATATATTTT. This chain links TRBV4-1 with TRBJ1-3, with 7 bases that match TRBD1. Trimming took 2 bases from V and 2 from J; bases not matched to a gene: 9. The CDR3 loop spans 17 amino acids. Germline V gene sequence: CDR1 MGHRA, CDR2 YSYEKL.